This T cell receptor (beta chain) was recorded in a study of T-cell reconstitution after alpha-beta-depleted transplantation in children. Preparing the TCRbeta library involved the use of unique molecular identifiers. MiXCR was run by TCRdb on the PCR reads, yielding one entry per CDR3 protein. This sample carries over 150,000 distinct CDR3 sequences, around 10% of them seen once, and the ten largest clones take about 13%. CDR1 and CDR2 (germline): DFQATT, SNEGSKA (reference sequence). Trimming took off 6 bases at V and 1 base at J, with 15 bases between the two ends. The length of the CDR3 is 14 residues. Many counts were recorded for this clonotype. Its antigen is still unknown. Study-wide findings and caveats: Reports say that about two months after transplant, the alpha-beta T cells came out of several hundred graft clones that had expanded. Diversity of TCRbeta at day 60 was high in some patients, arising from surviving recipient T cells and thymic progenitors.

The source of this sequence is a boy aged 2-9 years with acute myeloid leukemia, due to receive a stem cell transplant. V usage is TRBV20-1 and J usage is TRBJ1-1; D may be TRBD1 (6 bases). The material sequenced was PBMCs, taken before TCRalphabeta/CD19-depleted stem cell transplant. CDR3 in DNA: TGCAGTGCCCGAGGGGGGCAGCCGAACACTGAAGCTTTCTTT. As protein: CSARGGQPNTEAFF.